This TCR beta chain was obtained from a study of brain metastases from non-small cell lung cancer. There are 15 residues in the CDR3. V shed 6 bases and J shed 0 bases, with 11 bases lying between them. The V gene's germline CDR1 is LNHDA and CDR2 SQIVND (reference sequence). Remarks on this clone: Its target is unknown.

Study observations and caveats: Expanded T-cell clones appeared in approximately 67% of brain metastases over primaries. Compared with primary tumors, brain metastases showed less T-cell infiltration.

The assay was immunoSEQ multiplex PCR, and TCRdb's table has in-frame clones only and misses some. The table lists about 4,900 clones, over 60% of them singletons, with nearly 6.5% in the top ten. Sample: primary lung tumor tissue. This sequence was found in a donor aged 40 or older with non-small cell lung cancer. The chain combines TRBV19 with TRBJ2-2; D may correspond to TRBD1 or TRBD2 (6 bases each). CDR3 region: CASREGGANTGELFF. The CDR3 DNA sequence: TGTGCCAGTAGGGAGGGGGGCGCGAACACCGGGGAGCTGTTTTTT.